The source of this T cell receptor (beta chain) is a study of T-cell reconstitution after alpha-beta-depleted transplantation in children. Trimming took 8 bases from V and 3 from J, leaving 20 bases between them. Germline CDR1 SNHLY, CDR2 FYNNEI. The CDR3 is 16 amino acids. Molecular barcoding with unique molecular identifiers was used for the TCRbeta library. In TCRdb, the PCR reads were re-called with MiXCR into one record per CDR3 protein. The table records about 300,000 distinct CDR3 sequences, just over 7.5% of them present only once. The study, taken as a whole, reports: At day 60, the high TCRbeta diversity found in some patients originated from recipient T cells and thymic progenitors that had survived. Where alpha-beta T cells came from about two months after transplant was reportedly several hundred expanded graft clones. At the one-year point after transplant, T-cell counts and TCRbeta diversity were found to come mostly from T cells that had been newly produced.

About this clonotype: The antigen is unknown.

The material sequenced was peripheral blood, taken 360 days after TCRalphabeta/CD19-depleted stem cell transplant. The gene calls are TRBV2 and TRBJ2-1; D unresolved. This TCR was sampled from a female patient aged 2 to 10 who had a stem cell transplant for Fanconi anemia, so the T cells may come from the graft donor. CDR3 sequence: CASALGPDVLYNEQFF. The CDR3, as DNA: TGTGCCAGCGCGCTCGGCCCAGACGTTCTCTACAATGAGCAGTTCTTC. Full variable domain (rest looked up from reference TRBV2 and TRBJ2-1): EPEVTQTPSHQVTQMGQEVILRCVPISNHLYFYWYRQILGQKVEFLVSFYNNEISEKSEIFDDQFSVERPDGSNFTLKIRSTKLEDSAMYFCASALGPDVLYNEQFFGPGTRLTVL.